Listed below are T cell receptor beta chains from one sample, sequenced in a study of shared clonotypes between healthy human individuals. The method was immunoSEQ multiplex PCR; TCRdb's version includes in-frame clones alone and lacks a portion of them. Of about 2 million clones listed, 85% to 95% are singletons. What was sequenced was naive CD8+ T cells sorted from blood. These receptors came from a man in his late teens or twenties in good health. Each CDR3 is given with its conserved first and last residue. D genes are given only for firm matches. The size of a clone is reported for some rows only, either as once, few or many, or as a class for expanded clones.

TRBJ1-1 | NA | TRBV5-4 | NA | CASSTWGTEAFF | TGTGCCAGCAGCACCTGGGGGACTGAAGCTTTCTTT
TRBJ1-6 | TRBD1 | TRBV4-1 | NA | CASSPPAGGGNSPLHF | TGCGCCAGCAGCCCCCCGGCAGGGGGAGGGAACTCACCCCTCCACTTT
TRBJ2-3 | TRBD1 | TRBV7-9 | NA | CASSPNTGVYADTQYF | TGTGCCAGCAGCCCCAACACAGGGGTTTATGCAGATACGCAGTATTTT
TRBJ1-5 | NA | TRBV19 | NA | CASSKDRDSPRQHF | TGTGCCAGTAGTAAGGACAGAGACAGTCCTCGCCAGCATTTT
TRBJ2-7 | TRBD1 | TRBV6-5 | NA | CASRPGQGVYEQYF | TGTGCCAGCCGACCGGGACAGGGGGTATACGAGCAGTACTTC
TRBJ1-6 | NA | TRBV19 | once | CASSILDPNSPLHF | TGTGCCAGTAGTATTTTGGATCCCAATTCACCCCTCCACTTT
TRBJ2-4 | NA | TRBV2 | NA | CASSAPQGLDIQYF | TGTGCCAGCAGCGCTCCGCAGGGACTTGACATTCAGTACTTC
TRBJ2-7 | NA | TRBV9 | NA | CASGSNAEQYF | TGTGCCAGCGGGTCCAACGCCGAGCAGTACTTC
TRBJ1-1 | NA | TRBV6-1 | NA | CASSEAFTDVKGTEAFF | TGTGCCAGCAGTGAAGCGTTTACGGACGTTAAGGGCACTGAAGCTTTCTTT
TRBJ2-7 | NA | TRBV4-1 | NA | CASSQDTDFYEQYF | TGCGCCAGCAGCCAAGACACAGACTTCTACGAGCAGTACTTC
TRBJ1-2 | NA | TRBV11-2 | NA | CASSSDSFYDYGYTF | TGTGCCAGCAGCTCAGACAGTTTTTACGACTATGGCTACACCTTC
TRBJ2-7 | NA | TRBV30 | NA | CAWSRLSALDEQYF | TGTGCCTGGAGCCGTCTAAGCGCTTTGGACGAGCAGTACTTC
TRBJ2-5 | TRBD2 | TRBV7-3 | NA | CASSLGVGLALETQYF | TGTGCCAGCAGCTTAGGTGTGGGACTAGCGTTAGAGACCCAGTACTTC
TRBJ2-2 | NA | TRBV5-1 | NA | CASAYRQISSGELFF | TGCGCCAGCGCTTACCGACAGATATCTTCCGGGGAGCTGTTTTTT
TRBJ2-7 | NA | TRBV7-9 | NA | CASSPILVYEQYF | TGTGCCAGCAGCCCCATACTTGTCTACGAGCAGTACTTC
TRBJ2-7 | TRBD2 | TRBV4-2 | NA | CASSQAHPGLAGGAHEQYF | TGTGCCAGCAGCCAGGCCCATCCGGGACTAGCGGGGGGGGCCCACGAGCAGTACTTC
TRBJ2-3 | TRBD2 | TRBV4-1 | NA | CASSQLAGSDTQYF | TGCGCCAGCAGCCAACTAGCGGGATCCGATACGCAGTATTTT
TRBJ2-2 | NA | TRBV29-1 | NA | CSAEYTGELFF | TGCAGCGCGGAATACACCGGGGAGCTGTTTTTT
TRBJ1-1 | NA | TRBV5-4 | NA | CASSLAGGGAEAFF | TGTGCCAGCAGCTTGGCCGGAGGTGGGGCTGAAGCTTTCTTT
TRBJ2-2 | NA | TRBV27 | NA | CASSFGPATGELFF | TGTGCCAGCAGTTTTGGACCGGCCACCGGGGAGCTGTTTTTT
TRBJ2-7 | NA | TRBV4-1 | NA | CASSQAFPGAGYEQYF | TGCGCCAGCAGCCAAGCCTTCCCAGGGGCGGGATACGAGCAGTACTTC
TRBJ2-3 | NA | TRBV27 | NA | CASRASDTQYF | TGTGCCAGCAGAGCCTCAGATACGCAGTATTTT
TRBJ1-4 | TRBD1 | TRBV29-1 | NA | CSVELSGGFNEKLFF | TGCAGCGTTGAATTATCAGGGGGCTTTAATGAAAAACTGTTTTTT
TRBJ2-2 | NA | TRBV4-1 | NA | CASSQAPGGFEGTGELFF | TGCGCCAGCAGCCAAGCCCCTGGGGGGTTCGAGGGCACCGGGGAGCTGTTTTTT
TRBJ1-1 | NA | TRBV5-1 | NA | CASPPPMNTEAFF | TGCGCCAGCCCACCCCCCATGAACACTGAAGCTTTCTTT
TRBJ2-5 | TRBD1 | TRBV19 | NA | CASSTYTGDETQYF | TGTGCCAGTAGTACCTACACAGGGGATGAGACCCAGTACTTC
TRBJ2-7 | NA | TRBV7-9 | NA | CASSPGQFIGSYEQYF | TGTGCCAGCAGCCCCGGACAGTTTATCGGCTCCTACGAGCAGTACTTC
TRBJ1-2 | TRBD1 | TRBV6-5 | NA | CASSTGQGDGYTF | TGTGCCAGCAGTACCGGACAGGGGGATGGCTACACCTTC
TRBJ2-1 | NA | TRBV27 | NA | CASSLDQYGRYEQFF | TGTGCCAGCAGTCTGGACCAGTACGGGCGCTATGAGCAGTTCTTC
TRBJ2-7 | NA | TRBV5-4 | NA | CASSGRTSEQYF | TGTGCCAGCAGCGGTAGGACGTCCGAGCAGTACTTC
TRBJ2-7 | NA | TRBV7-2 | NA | CASSLEQIISYEQYF | TGTGCCAGCAGCTTAGAACAGATAATCTCCTACGAGCAGTACTTC
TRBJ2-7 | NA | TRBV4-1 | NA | CASSQGESSYEQYF | TGCGCCAGCAGCCAAGGGGAGAGCTCCTACGAGCAGTACTTC
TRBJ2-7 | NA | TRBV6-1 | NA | CASSEALPYEQYF | TGTGCCAGCAGTGAAGCGCTTCCCTACGAGCAGTACTTC
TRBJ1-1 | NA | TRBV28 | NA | CASSPSEGGRGTEAFF | TGTGCCAGCAGTCCCTCCGAGGGGGGGCGCGGAACTGAAGCTTTCTTT
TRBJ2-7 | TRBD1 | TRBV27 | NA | CASSIGTGAFEQYF | TGTGCCAGCAGTATCGGGACAGGGGCCTTCGAGCAGTACTTC
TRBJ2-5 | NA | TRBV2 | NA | CASSEVGTSWGQETQYF | TGTGCCAGCAGTGAAGTTGGGACTTCGTGGGGTCAAGAGACCCAGTACTTC
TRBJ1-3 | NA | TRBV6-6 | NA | CASATDSGNTIYF | TGTGCCAGCGCCACAGACTCTGGAAACACCATATATTTT
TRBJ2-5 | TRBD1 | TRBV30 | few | CAWSARPGQGAETQYF | TGTGCCTGGAGTGCAAGACCGGGACAGGGGGCCGAGACCCAGTACTTC
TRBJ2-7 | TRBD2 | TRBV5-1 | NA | CASSFALTGLAGYEQYF | TGCGCCAGCAGCTTTGCCCTGACGGGACTAGCGGGTTACGAGCAGTACTTC
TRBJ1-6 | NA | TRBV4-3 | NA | CASSQGARDNSPLHF | TGCGCCAGCAGCCAAGGCGCCAGGGACAATTCACCCCTCCACTTT
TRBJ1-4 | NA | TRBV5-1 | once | CASSLLPLGPTNEKLFF | TGCGCCAGCAGCTTACTCCCCCTGGGCCCAACTAATGAAAAACTGTTTTTT
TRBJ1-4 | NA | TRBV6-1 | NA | CASSEAGGVNEKLFF | TGTGCCAGCAGTGAAGCGGGAGGGGTGAATGAAAAACTGTTTTTT
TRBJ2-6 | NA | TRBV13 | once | CASSPTEGPPGANVLTF | TGTGCCAGCAGCCCAACCGAGGGCCCCCCTGGGGCCAACGTCCTGACTTTC
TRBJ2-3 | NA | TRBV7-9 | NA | CASSLSTDTQYF | TGTGCCAGCAGCCTCAGCACAGATACGCAGTATTTT
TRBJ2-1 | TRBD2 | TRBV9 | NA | CASSDRTSGSYNEQFF | TGTGCCAGCAGCGACCGGACTAGCGGGAGCTACAATGAGCAGTTCTTC
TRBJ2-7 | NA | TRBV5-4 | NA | CASSLHSLSYEQYF | TGTGCCAGCAGCTTGCACTCCCTCTCCTACGAGCAGTACTTC
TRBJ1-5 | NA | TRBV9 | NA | CASSVGHLNQPQHF | TGTGCCAGCAGCGTAGGACACCTCAATCAGCCCCAGCATTTT
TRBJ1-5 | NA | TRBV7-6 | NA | CASSLSSNQPQHF | TGTGCCAGCAGCTTAAGCAGTAATCAGCCCCAGCATTTT